This T cell receptor beta chain comes out of a study of monozygotic twins with inflammatory bowel disease. Findings of the study overall: Fewer clonotypes were shared with others by IBD patients than by healthy twins, especially with disease activity. Separate T cell subtypes could not be resolved from one another.

Researchers used template switching to add UMIs featuring a 6-nucleotide sample barcode. Nested PCRs (roughly 16 and 10 cycles, two total) were applied to TCRalpha and TCRbeta cDNA. TCRdb reanalyzed the 5' RACE reads, giving one entry per CDR3 protein sequence and no DNA. Recorded here are approximately 140,000 distinct CDR3 sequences; the top ten clones represent less than 2.5%. Concerning this clonotype itself: Its antigen is unknown.

The CDR3 contains 15 residues. Germline assignment: CDR1 SGHDT and CDR2 YYEEEE. V is TRBV5-6 and J is TRBJ1-3; TCRdb's D call, TRBD1, is unchecked because there is no DNA. Sequencing used blood. This sequence was found in a human donor with ulcerative colitis or Crohn's disease, or a healthy co-twin of an affected twin (not recorded which). The CDR3 spells CASRTGASSGNTIYF.